This passage covers 25 T cell receptor beta chains from one sample sequenced in a study of cytomegalovirus exposure and HLA in healthy donors. The study ran its PCR with 60 Vbeta and 13 Jbeta primers. Clones were read by immunoSEQ multiplex PCR, and TCRdb kept only the in-frame ones, dropping some. The table has 150,000 or so clones, around 81% seen once. The specimen sequenced was PBMCs. These receptors all come from a woman between 40 and 50 years old in good health and CMV-seropositive.

This chain uses TRBV7-6 with TRBJ1-2, with 8 bases that match TRBD1. V trimming: 5 bases; J trimming: 3 bases; junction bases outside the gene matches: 8. CDR3 length equals 15 residues. Germline assignment: CDR1 SGHVS and CDR2 FNYEAQ. DNA of the CDR3: TGTGCCAGCAGCCCTAGACAGGGGAATGACTATGGCTACACCTTC. Its protein is CASSPRQGNDYGYTF.

The chain carries TRBV6-6 and TRBJ2-3; TRBD2 agrees at 10 bases. V lost 6 bases, J lost 7 bases, and 13 bases stayed unmatched. This CDR3 is built from 16 residues. The V gene's germline CDR1 is MNHNY and CDR2 SVGAGI (reference sequence). This chain's CDR3 is CASSSWGTSEGHTQYF. DNA of the CDR3: TGTGCCAGCAGCTCTTGGGGGACTAGCGAGGGCCATACGCAGTATTTT.

This clone was seen just once. The V and J genes are TRBV30 and TRBJ2-3; TRBD1 matches at 10 bases. Germline assignment: CDR1 GTSNPN and CDR2 SVGIG (reference sequence). After removal of 5 bases from V and 4 bases from J, the junction contained 6 bases not matched to a gene. This CDR3 is built from 14 residues. The CDR3 spells CAWARDRGADTQYF. As DNA, the CDR3 is TGTGCCTGGGCCCGGGACAGGGGCGCAGATACGCAGTATTTT.

The chain employs TRBV19 and TRBJ2-5; 7 nucleotides agree with TRBD1. Germline assignment: CDR1 LNHDA and CDR2 SQIVND (reference sequence). CDR3 length: 14 amino acids. V was pared by 6 bases and J by 1 base, with 5 bases of the junction left unmatched. In DNA form, the CDR3 reads TGTGCCAGTAGGACCCGACAGGGCCAAGAGACCCAGTACTTC. It codes for CASRTRQGQETQYF.

The J gene is TRBJ2-3, the V gene TRBV5-1, with 8 bases aligning to TRBD1. The CDR3 runs 16 residues. Unmatched junction bases numbered 9, after V lost 4 bases and J lost 2 bases. Germline V lookup: CDR1 SGHRS, CDR2 YFSETQ. The DNA for the CDR3 is TGCGCCAGCAGCACCCGGACAGGGCCTATCACAGATACGCAGTATTTT. Protein: CASSTRTGPITDTQYF.

The chain links TRBV28 to TRBJ1-5, with D perhaps matching TRBD1 (5 bases). The germline CDR1 and CDR2 sequences are MDHEN and SYDVKM. The CDR3 extends over 13 amino acids. The V end lost 8 bases, the J end lost 7 bases, and 15 bases lay between the germline ends. CDR3 in amino acids: CASGGMRRQPQHF. The CDR3 nucleotides read TGTGCCAGCGGGGGGATGAGGAGGCAGCCCCAGCATTTT.

The chain recombines TRBV5-8 with TRBJ1-2, with no clear D. The V gene lost 2 bases and the J gene lost 7 bases, with 12 bases spanning the gap. The CDR3 is 13 amino acids. The germline V gene has CDR1 SGHTS and CDR2 YDEGEE. The CDR3 nucleotides read TGTGCCAGCAGCTTCGCGAGGGTGTTTGGCTACACCTTC. This translates into CASSFARVFGYTF.

The rearrangement uses TRBV7-3 and TRBJ1-3; D is unclear. CDR1 is SGHTA, CDR2 FQGTGA, per germline. The CDR3 runs to 13 residues. V shed 5 bases and J shed 4 bases, with 9 bases lying between them. The CDR3 DNA is TGTGCCAGCAGCGCCACAACCGGAAACACCATATATTTT. Residues: CASSATTGNTIYF. The full variable domain, rest sourced from reference TRBV7-3 and TRBJ1-3, is GAGVSQTPSNKVTEKGKYVELRCDPISGHTALYWYRQSLGQGPEFLIYFQGTGAADDSGLPNDRFFAVRPEGSVSTLKIQRTERGDSAVYLCASSATTGNTIYFGEGSWLTVV.

This clone was seen just once. For the CDR3, the DNA is TGTGCCAGCAGCCCCGATGGACAGGTCAACAACGAGCAGTACTTC. The encoded protein is CASSPDGQVNNEQYF. The J gene is TRBJ2-7, the V gene TRBV11-2; 7 bases are a match to TRBD1. Losses at the gene ends were 5 bases for V and 5 bases for J; bases not matched to a gene: 12. The CDR3 sequence is 15 residues long. CDR1 is SGHAT, CDR2 FQNNGV, per germline.

This clone was detected once. In DNA form, the CDR3 reads TGTGCCAGCAGTTTAGAGGCGGGAGAGGCCTACGAGCAGTACTTC. It codes for CASSLEAGEAYEQYF. V and J are TRBV27 and TRBJ2-7; 7 positions agree with TRBD2. The CDR3 is 15 residues long. Germline assignment: CDR1 MNHEY and CDR2 SMNVEV (reference sequence). J gave up 2 bases and V 2 bases, and 6 bases lay outside the gene matches.

The chain is built from TRBV27 and TRBJ2-3; D is unclear. V was clipped by 4 bases and J by 5 bases, with 10 bases between them. The CDR3 consists of 13 residues. Germline lookup yields CDR1 MNHEY and CDR2 SMNVEV (reference sequence). As DNA, the CDR3 is TGTGCCAGCAGTTGGCAGGTCCAAGATACGCAGTATTTT. Its protein product is CASSWQVQDTQYF.

V and J are TRBV4-2 and TRBJ2-1; TRBD1 matches 9 bases. V shed 4 bases, J shed 5 bases, and the junction held 15 bases outside the gene matches. This CDR3 has 18 residues. Germline assignment: CDR1 LGHNA and CDR2 YNFKEQ. CDR3 sequence: CASSPLLIGTGYDNEQFF. The CDR3 nucleotides read TGTGCCAGCAGCCCGCTACTTATAGGGACAGGGTACGACAATGAGCAGTTCTTC.

This sequence joins TRBV15 and TRBJ2-1, with D unclear. The germline V gene has CDR1 LNHNV and CDR2 YYDKDF (reference sequence). The CDR3 totals 16 residues. Trimming took off 0 bases at V and 4 bases at J, with 13 bases between the two ends. CDR3 region: CATSRESQFTYNEQFF. For the CDR3, the DNA is TGTGCCACCAGCAGAGAATCACAGTTTACGTACAATGAGCAGTTCTTC.

CDR3 in amino acids: CASSEVGTGKTDTQYF. The CDR3 nucleotides are TGTGCCAGCAGCGAGGTAGGGACAGGGAAGACAGATACGCAGTATTTT. The chain combines TRBV5-6 with TRBJ2-3; the match to TRBD1 covers 9 bases. Germline assignment: CDR1 SGHDT and CDR2 YYEEEE. This CDR3 spans 16 amino acids. V lost 4 bases, J lost 3 bases, and 9 bases stayed unmatched.

This clone was detected once. The chain employs TRBV5-6 and TRBJ2-1; perhaps TRBD2 as D (7 bases). Germline lookup yields CDR1 SGHDT and CDR2 YYEEEE. CDR3 length: 14 residues. V shed 4 bases and J shed 10 bases, with 18 bases lying between them. CDR3 nucleotide sequence: TGTGCCAGCAGCCCCGGACGGGGGGCGGGCGAGCAGTTCTTC. Translated: CASSPGRGAGEQFF.

The chain couples TRBV9 to TRBJ2-7; D gene uncertain. Trimming shortened V by 0 bases and J by 1 base, and 11 bases separated the two germline ends. The CDR3 totals 15 residues. Germline lookup yields CDR1 SGDLS and CDR2 YYNGEE. CDR3 region: CASSVGSGGSYEQYF. DNA of the CDR3: TGTGCCAGCAGCGTAGGGTCCGGCGGATCCTACGAGCAGTACTTC.

V gene TRBV5-1 combines with J gene TRBJ2-7, with TRBD2 identical over 14 bases. Per germline, CDR1 SGHRS and CDR2 YFSETQ. The trim removed 4 bases at V and 6 bases at J, leaving 6 bases unmatched. This CDR3 has 15 amino acids. The CDR3 reads CASSTGTSGSREQYF. CDR3 nucleotides: TGCGCCAGCAGCACCGGGACTAGCGGGAGTCGCGAGCAGTACTTC.

The CDR3 region is CASSIRGRWTEAFF. The CDR3 DNA is TGTGCCAGTAGTATAAGAGGTCGGTGGACTGAAGCTTTCTTT. The chain recombines TRBV19 with TRBJ1-1; D unclear. Germline CDR1 is LNHDA and CDR2 is SQIVND (reference sequence). The length of the CDR3 is 14 residues. V lost 2 bases and J 5 bases, leaving 12 bases between the germline ends.

This chain links TRBV13 with TRBJ2-1, with 10 bases lining up with TRBD2. The CDR3 contains 15 residues. Germline CDR1 PRHDT, CDR2 FYEKMQ (reference sequence). With V trimmed by 5 bases and J by 9 bases, 10 bases remained unmatched. Written as DNA, the CDR3 is TGTGCCAGCAGCGCTAGCGGGAGCTCCGCGGTTGAGCAGTTCTTC. It translates to CASSASGSSAVEQFF.

This chain uses TRBV19 with TRBJ2-1; 8 nucleotides match TRBD1. The CDR3 loop spans 15 amino acids. Losses at the gene ends were 4 bases for V and 5 bases for J; bases not matched to a gene: 7. CDR1 is LNHDA, CDR2 SQIVND, per germline (reference sequence). The CDR3 DNA reads TGTGCCAGTAGTACATCCGGGACAGGAAACAATGAGCAGTTCTTC. It translates to CASSTSGTGNNEQFF.

The rearrangement joins TRBV7-9 to TRBJ2-5; 7 bases agree with TRBD1. The J call may not be correct, given that the DNA end is closer to TRBJ2-7. CDR3 length: 13 amino acids. Germline CDR1 SEHNR, CDR2 FQNEAQ (reference sequence). In nucleotides, the CDR3 is TGTGCCAGCAGCCCAGCAGGGGGCTACGAGCAGTACTTC. This gives the protein CASSPAGGYEQYF.

The chain joins TRBV18 to TRBJ2-1; no firm D call. Looked up from germline, CDR1 is KGHSH and CDR2 is LQKENI. This CDR3 has 14 amino acids. Deletions cut 3 bases from V and 5 bases from J, with 11 bases between. In nucleotides, the CDR3 is TGTGCCAGCTCACCCGGGTCTTACCACAATGAGCAGTTCTTC. Its protein product is CASSPGSYHNEQFF.

The CDR3 is CSVRQGNTQYF. CDR3 bases: TGCAGCGTGAGACAGGGGAATACGCAGTATTTT. V and J are TRBV29-1 and TRBJ2-3; 8 positions match TRBD1. The V segment lost 6 bases and the J segment 7 bases; nucleotides outside the gene matches: 3. The germline gives CDR1 SQVTM, CDR2 ANQGSEA. This CDR3 is built from 11 residues.

This chain connects TRBV30 to TRBJ1-5; 9 bases agree with TRBD1. CDR1 and CDR2 (germline): GTSNPN, SVGIG (reference sequence). The CDR3 is made up of 13 amino acids. V shed 5 bases, J shed 1 base, and the junction held 0 bases outside the gene matches. The CDR3 DNA is TGTGCCTGGGACAGGGGGAGCAATCAGCCCCAGCATTTT. Translating gives CAWDRGSNQPQHF. The full variable domain, in which reference TRBV30 and TRBJ1-5 provide the parts outside the CDR3, is SQTIHQWPATLVQPVGSPLSLECTVEGTSNPNLYWYRQAAGRGLQLLFYSVGIGQISSEVPQNLSASRPQDRQFILSSKKLLLSDSGFYLCAWDRGSNQPQHFGDGTRLSIL.

The chain employs TRBV9 and TRBJ2-2; 13 bases line up with TRBD2. Looked up from germline, CDR1 is SGDLS and CDR2 is YYNGEE. The CDR3 spans 15 residues. V was clipped by 3 bases and J by 6 bases; unmatched bases: 2. The CDR3 DNA is TGTGCCAGCAGCGGGACTAGCGGGAGTTCCGGGGAGCTGTTTTTT. This sequence encodes CASSGTSGSSGELFF.